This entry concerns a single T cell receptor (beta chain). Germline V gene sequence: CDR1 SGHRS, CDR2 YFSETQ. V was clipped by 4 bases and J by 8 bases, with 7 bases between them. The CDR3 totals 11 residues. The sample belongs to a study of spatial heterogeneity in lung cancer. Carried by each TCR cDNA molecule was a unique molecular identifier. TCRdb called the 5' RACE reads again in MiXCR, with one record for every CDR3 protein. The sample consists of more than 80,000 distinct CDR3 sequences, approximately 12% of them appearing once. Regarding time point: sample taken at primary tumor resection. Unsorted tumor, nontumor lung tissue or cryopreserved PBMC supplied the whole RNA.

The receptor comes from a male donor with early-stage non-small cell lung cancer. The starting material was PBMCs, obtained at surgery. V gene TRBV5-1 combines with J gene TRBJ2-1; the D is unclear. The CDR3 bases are TGCGCCAGCAGCGAAAGGGATGAGCAGTTCTTC. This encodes CASSERDEQFF.